These 19 T cell receptor beta chains share one sample of origin, sequenced in a study of neoadjuvant nivolumab and ipilimumab in lung cancer. Sequenced by immunoSEQ multiplex PCR; TCRdb stores in-frame clones only, minus some. The sample contains tens of thousands of clones, 75% to 90% of which appear only once. This sample comprised blood, obtained before neoadjuvant nivolumab, alone or with ipilimumab. Every receptor here comes from an adult with non-small cell lung cancer. Some clones in this sample may be carry-over from other donors' samples.

The chain has TRBV7-2 and TRBJ2-3; unclear D gene. Per germline, CDR1 SGHTA and CDR2 FQGNSA. CDR3 length: 12 amino acids. The ends were cut back, 4 bases at V and 8 bases at J, with 10 bases in the middle. In DNA, the CDR3 is TGTGCCAGCAGCTCGGGTGAAACTACGCAGTATTTT. Amino acids: CASSSGETTQYF.

The chain employs TRBV11-1 and TRBJ1-1; D call uncertain. Germline CDR1 SGHAT, CDR2 FQDESV (reference sequence). CDR3 size: 13 residues. Trimming left V 1 base short and J 5 bases short, with 8 bases between. The CDR3: CASSLGRLTEAFF. Written as DNA, the CDR3 is TGTGCCAGCAGCTTAGGACGCTTGACTGAAGCTTTCTTT.

The V gene is TRBV6-1, the J gene TRBJ2-3, with D perhaps TRBD2 (6 bases). The CDR3 is 15 residues long. Trimming took off 3 bases at V and 0 bases at J, with 10 bases between the two ends. Looked up from germline, CDR1 is MNHNS and CDR2 is SASEGT. CDR3 residues: CASSDWSGSTDTQYF. The CDR3 DNA sequence: TGTGCCAGCAGTGACTGGAGCGGGAGCACAGATACGCAGTATTTT.

V and J are TRBV5-6 and TRBJ2-7; D gene uncertain. The CDR3 has 13 amino acids. V shed 6 bases and J shed 6 bases, with 16 bases lying between them. Germline values: CDR1 SGHDT, CDR2 YYEEEE. The DNA for the CDR3 is TGTGCCAGCACTATTAAAGGAGTCGCCGAGCAGTACTTC. Amino acid sequence: CASTIKGVAEQYF.

In DNA, the CDR3 is TGCGCCAGCAGCCAAGATACGGGGGGGGACACCATATATTTT. It encodes CASSQDTGGDTIYF. The rearrangement uses TRBV4-3 and TRBJ1-3, with D possibly matching TRBD1 (5 bases). This CDR3 has 14 residues. Germline CDR1 LGHNA, CDR2 YSLEER. Trimming stripped 0 bases from V and 8 bases from J, with 11 bases between.

The chain joins TRBV28 to TRBJ1-5; TRBD1 might be the D (5 bases). Trimming removed 5 bases from V and 8 bases from J, with 13 bases in between. Per the germline V gene, CDR1 is MDHEN and CDR2 is SYDVKM. The CDR3 spans 13 residues. DNA of the CDR3: TGTGCCAGCAGTAGGACAACGACGGAGCCCCAGCATTTT. This codes for CASSRTTTEPQHF.

The rearrangement joins TRBV13 to TRBJ1-1; D unresolved. The CDR3 runs to 14 residues. Germline CDR1 reads PRHDT; CDR2 reads FYEKMQ (reference sequence). V lost 4 bases and J lost 1, with 10 bases in between. CDR3 nucleotide sequence: TGTGCCAGCAGCTCCCCCCCAGGGAACACTGAAGCTTTCTTT. This gives the protein CASSSPPGNTEAFF.

The chain combines TRBV5-1 with TRBJ1-1, with no clear D. CDR3 length: 13 residues. V was trimmed by 1 base and J by 1 base, leaving 5 bases between them. Germline values: CDR1 SGHRS, CDR2 YFSETQ. The CDR3 DNA sequence: TGCGCCAGCAGCTTGCAAGGGAACACTGAAGCTTTCTTT. Translation: CASSLQGNTEAFF.

The chain recombines TRBV30 with TRBJ2-3; 7 nucleotides agree with TRBD2. The J segment lost 5 bases and the V segment lost 0 bases, leaving 8 bases of the junction unmatched. The length of the CDR3 is 15 residues. CDR1 GTSNPN and CDR2 SVGIG come from the germline V gene (reference sequence). CDR3 nucleotide sequence: TGTGCCTGGAGTGTCCGCGGGAGTTTGGTAGATACGCAGTATTTT. This sequence encodes CAWSVRGSLVDTQYF.

The chain recombines TRBV9 with TRBJ2-2, with 7 bases lining up with TRBD2. Germline assignment: CDR1 SGDLS and CDR2 YYNGEE. The CDR3 is made up of 16 amino acids. The V gene end was trimmed by 0 bases and the J gene end by 5 bases; junction bases not matched to a gene: 7. The CDR3 DNA reads as TGTGCCAGCAGCGTAGCTGCGGGAGTGGGGACCGGGGAGCTGTTTTTT. This translates into CASSVAAGVGTGELFF.

Only one count was recorded for this clone. This chain connects TRBV29-1 to TRBJ2-6; 7 bases align to TRBD2. The CDR3 sequence is 14 residues long. Germline lookup yields CDR1 SQVTM and CDR2 ANQGSEA. V gave up 6 bases and J gave up 0 bases; unmatched junction bases: 2. The CDR3 DNA reads TGCAGCGTGGGGAGGGACTCTGGGGCCAACGTCCTGACTTTC. Its translation is CSVGRDSGANVLTF.

The chain has TRBV7-9 and TRBJ1-2; D gene ambiguous. This CDR3 spans 16 amino acids. Trimming pared 3 bases from V and 0 bases from J, leaving 14 bases between. Germline CDR1 SEHNR, CDR2 FQNEAQ (reference sequence). CDR3 region: CASSLVDGPANYGYTF. DNA of the CDR3: TGTGCCAGCAGCTTGGTGGATGGACCAGCTAACTATGGCTACACCTTC.

The CDR3: CASSQDWGEGHQYF. CDR3 nucleotides: TGCGCCAGCAGCCAAGATTGGGGGGAGGGCCATCAGTACTTC. This chain joins TRBV4-3 and TRBJ2-4, with 7 bases fitting TRBD2. The CDR3 runs 14 residues. J lost 12 bases, V lost 0 bases, and 8 bases had no gene match. The V gene's germline CDR1 is LGHNA and CDR2 YSLEER.

The genes are TRBV5-1 and TRBJ2-3; 8 nucleotides line up with TRBD1. V dropped 2 bases and J dropped 1; count of bases not matched to a gene: 6. The length of the CDR3 is 16 residues. Germline CDR1 is SGHRS and CDR2 is YFSETQ. The CDR3: CASSLQGVLGTDTQYF. DNA of the CDR3: TGCGCCAGCAGCTTACAGGGGGTTTTGGGCACAGATACGCAGTATTTT.

This rearrangement joins TRBV7-9 to TRBJ2-1; weak D call: TRBD2 (5 bases). V lost 1 base, J lost 8 bases, and 18 bases lay in between. This CDR3 contains 16 residues. The germline V gene has CDR1 SEHNR and CDR2 FQNEAQ (reference sequence). The CDR3 DNA follows: TGTGCCAGCAGCTTAGTAACTTACGGTAAGGGAGATGAGCAGTTCTTC. Its protein is CASSLVTYGKGDEQFF.

The V call is TRBV7-8, the J call TRBJ2-2, with 11 bases matching TRBD1. J lost 3 bases, V lost 4 bases, and 10 bases had no gene match. The germline V gene has CDR1 SGHVS and CDR2 FQNEAQ. This CDR3 region has 18 residues. CDR3 protein: CASSSAPMGQGDTGELFF. In DNA, the CDR3 is TGTGCCAGCAGCTCCGCTCCAATGGGACAGGGGGACACCGGGGAGCTGTTTTTT.

The chain joins TRBV9 to TRBJ2-3; 10 nucleotides align to TRBD2. Germline V lookup: CDR1 SGDLS, CDR2 YYNGEE. The junction had 6 bases not matched to a gene; V was cut back by 0 bases and J by 5 bases. The CDR3 is 16 residues long. CDR3 sequence reads: CASSVDGLAGEDTQYF. In DNA, the CDR3 is TGTGCCAGCAGCGTAGATGGGCTAGCGGGAGAAGATACGCAGTATTTT.

This clone showed up just a few times. The chain carries TRBV6-4 and TRBJ2-3, with 9 bases matching TRBD2. The junction had 2 bases not matched to a gene; V was cut back by 3 bases and J by 1 base. This CDR3 contains 15 residues. The germline gives CDR1 MRHNA, CDR2 SNTAGT. The CDR3: CASSEAGGGTDTQYF. The DNA of the CDR3 is TGTGCCAGCAGTGAGGCGGGAGGGGGCACAGATACGCAGTATTTT.

This chain links TRBV7-2 with TRBJ2-7; TRBD2 aligns across 8 bases. The CDR3 totals 15 residues. The trim removed 4 bases at V and 7 bases at J, leaving 12 bases unmatched. Germline CDR1 is SGHTA and CDR2 is FQGNSA. CDR3 sequence reads: CASSSPGGWMGEQYF. In DNA, the CDR3 is TGTGCCAGCAGCTCCCCGGGGGGGTGGATGGGGGAGCAGTACTTC.